Presented here are 28 T cell receptor beta chains from one specimen sequenced in a study of cytomegalovirus exposure and HLA in healthy donors. PCR used 60 Vbeta primers and 13 Jbeta primers. Method: immunoSEQ multiplex PCR; TCRdb's copy keeps in-frame clones and lacks some. The table lists roughly 220,000 clones, around 70% of them singletons. Sequenced material: PBMCs. These TCRs come from a man between 35 and 55 years old in good health and CMV-seropositive.

CDR3 DNA: TGTGCCAGCAGTGCCCCAGGGAGGGAGAATGGAAACACCATATATTTT. Translating it yields CASSAPGRENGNTIYF. The chain employs TRBV6-6 and TRBJ1-3, with D perhaps TRBD1 (5 bases). V was cut by 5 bases and J by 3 bases, with 17 bases left in between. The CDR3 totals 16 residues. Germline CDR1 reads MNHNY; CDR2 reads SVGAGI (reference sequence).

The V gene is TRBV5-4, the J gene TRBJ1-2; TRBD1 aligns across 10 bases. This CDR3 is built from 15 residues. The V segment lost 4 bases and the J segment 6 bases; nucleotides outside the gene matches: 9. From germline, CDR1 is SGHNT and CDR2 YYREEE (reference sequence). CDR3 sequence: CASSKNVDRGHGYTF. The DNA for the CDR3 is TGTGCCAGCAGCAAGAACGTAGACAGGGGGCATGGCTACACCTTC.

The sample holds a few counts of this clone. This sequence joins TRBV7-2 and TRBJ2-5; 14 positions agree with TRBD2. J lost 11 bases, V lost 5 bases, and 10 bases had no gene match. The germline gives CDR1 SGHTA, CDR2 FQGNSA. The CDR3 covers 15 residues. The CDR3 sequence: CASSPGLAGGGEQYF. In DNA form, the CDR3 reads TGTGCCAGCAGCCCAGGACTAGCGGGGGGAGGAGAGCAGTACTTC.

The gene calls are TRBV5-1 and TRBJ1-1; TRBD1 matches 7 bases. This CDR3 comprises 12 residues. After removal of 4 bases from V and 10 bases from J, the junction contained 7 bases not matched to a gene. Germline V gene data show CDR1 as SGHRS and CDR2 as YFSETQ. The CDR3 reads CASSAEGAGAFF. CDR3 coding DNA: TGCGCCAGCAGCGCAGAGGGGGCTGGAGCTTTCTTT. The whole variable domain, filled in from reference TRBV5-1 and TRBJ1-1, reads KAGVTQTPRYLIKTRGQQVTLSCSPISGHRSVSWYQQTPGQGLQFLFEYFSETQRNKGNFPGRFSGRQFSNSRSEMNVSTLELGDSALYLCASSAEGAGAFFGQGTRLTVV.

The chain recombines TRBV5-6 with TRBJ2-3, with 9 positions matching TRBD2. The CDR3 runs to 16 residues. CDR1 is SGHDT, CDR2 YYEEEE, per germline. Unmatched junction bases numbered 10, after V lost 4 bases and J lost 4 bases. The CDR3 DNA follows: TGTGCCAGCAGCCGGGGGCGGGGGGGCCGGGCAGATACGCAGTATTTT. Translated, it gives CASSRGRGGRADTQYF.

This clone was seen once. This sequence joins TRBV9 and TRBJ1-3; D call uncertain. Germline assignment: CDR1 SGDLS and CDR2 YYNGEE. Between the trimmed V and J ends, which lost 4 bases and 6 bases, there was a span of 8 bases. The CDR3 spans 12 residues. For the CDR3, the DNA is TGTGCCAGCAGCTTAAATTTAAACACCATATATTTT. Amino acids: CASSLNLNTIYF.

The sample holds one count of this clone. The V call is TRBV6-4, the J call TRBJ1-2; 10 positions match TRBD1. This CDR3 region has 13 residues. V lost 6 bases, J lost 3 bases, and 1 base stayed unmatched. Germline V gene data show CDR1 as MRHNA and CDR2 as SNTAGT. CDR3 coding DNA: TGTGCCAGCAGCGGGACAGGGGACTATGGCTACACCTTC. Encoded protein: CASSGTGDYGYTF.

This chain joins TRBV6-6 and TRBJ2-7; maybe TRBD2 (6 bases). The CDR3 contains 13 residues. Trimming stripped 2 bases from V and 3 bases from J, with 8 bases between. Germline loops: CDR1 MNHNY, CDR2 SVGAGI (reference sequence). The CDR3: CASSYGRGYEQYF. The CDR3 DNA is TGTGCCAGCAGTTACGGGCGGGGCTACGAGCAGTACTTC.

The chain recombines TRBV27 with TRBJ1-2, with 10 bases that match TRBD1. CDR3 size: 14 residues. Per germline, CDR1 MNHEY and CDR2 SMNVEV (reference sequence). J was trimmed by 7 bases and V by 3 bases; bases with no gene match: 5. CDR3 in DNA: TGTGCCAGCAGTTTGACAGGGGGCGCCTTTGGCTACACCTTC. Translating it yields CASSLTGGAFGYTF.

This clone is a singleton in its sample. The chain has TRBV7-2 and TRBJ2-5, with D perhaps matching TRBD2 (5 bases). V was pared by 7 bases and J by 4 bases, with 13 bases between. CDR1 and CDR2 from the germline V gene are SGHTA and FQGNSA. The CDR3 covers 13 residues. This CDR3 is CASNPGGSETQYF. The DNA for the CDR3 is TGTGCCAGCAACCCCGGCGGGTCAGAGACCCAGTACTTC.

V and J are TRBV5-1 and TRBJ2-5; D may be TRBD1 (7 bases). V was cut by 5 bases and J by 5 bases, with 19 bases left in between. The CDR3 length is 15 residues. The germline V gene encodes CDR1 SGHRS and CDR2 YFSETQ. The CDR3 reads CASRPQGGSGETQYF. CDR3 nucleotides: TGCGCCAGCAGACCCCAGGGGGGCTCAGGGGAGACCCAGTACTTC.

This clone has a single count. The chain recombines TRBV27 with TRBJ2-2; D might be TRBD1 (5 bases). V lost 6 bases to trimming and J lost 3 bases, with 11 bases between them. Germline CDR1 and CDR2: MNHEY and SMNVEV (reference sequence). The CDR3 length is 14 residues. The CDR3 loop is CASSAGLDTGELFF. CDR3 coding DNA: TGTGCCAGCAGCGCAGGGTTGGACACCGGGGAGCTGTTTTTT.

The rearrangement links TRBV4-1 to TRBJ1-4; D is undetermined. The CDR3 has 18 residues. The germline V and J ends were trimmed by 0 bases and 0 bases, with 14 bases remaining between them. CDR1 and CDR2 (germline): MGHRA, YSYEKL. CDR3 sequence (DNA): TGCGCCAGCAGCCAAGAAAGGGCACTAGGAACAACTAATGAAAAACTGTTTTTT. Amino acid sequence: CASSQERALGTTNEKLFF.

The chain employs TRBV27 and TRBJ2-1; TRBD1 matches at 8 bases. In germline, CDR1 is MNHEY, CDR2 SMNVEV (reference sequence). J lost 8 bases, V lost 7 bases, and 7 bases had no gene match. This CDR3 comprises 13 residues. CDR3 residues: CASNRQGSYEQFF. CDR3 bases: TGTGCCAGCAATCGACAGGGGAGCTATGAGCAGTTCTTC.

CDR3 sequence: CASSLAQNTGELFF. CDR3 nucleotide sequence: TGTGCCAGCAGCTTAGCCCAGAACACCGGGGAGCTGTTTTTT. This chain links TRBV11-2 with TRBJ2-2; D gene uncertain. The ends were cut back, 1 base at V and 1 base at J, with 4 bases in the middle. The CDR3 sequence is 14 residues long. Looked up from germline, CDR1 is SGHAT and CDR2 is FQNNGV.

V is TRBV21-1 and J is TRBJ1-2; the table's D call TRBD1 went unverified against the DNA. TRBV21-1 is labeled a pseudogene. The CDR3 loop spans 18 amino acids. CDR3 sequence (DNA): TGTGCCAGCAGCAAAGCCGAGGGGGCCTTGGCGCCTAACTATGGCTACACCTTC. Translated, it gives CASSKAEGALAPNYGYTF.

This rearrangement joins TRBV5-1 to TRBJ1-1, with 8 bases lining up with TRBD1. Losses at the gene ends were 1 base for V and 4 bases for J; bases not matched to a gene: 0. Germline CDR1 reads SGHRS; CDR2 reads YFSETQ. The CDR3 sequence is 13 residues long. For the CDR3, the DNA is TGCGCCAGCAGCTTGCAGGGGGCCACTGAAGCTTTCTTT. Translating it yields CASSLQGATEAFF.

The CDR3 region has the DNA TGCGCCAGCAGGCAAGGGACAGCGAATCAGCCCCAGCATTTT. Protein sequence: CASRQGTANQPQHF. The V call is TRBV10-2, the J call TRBJ1-5; TRBD1 agrees at 7 bases. V was clipped by 6 bases and J by 4 bases; unmatched bases: 6. The CDR3 totals 14 residues. The germline V gene has CDR1 WSHSY and CDR2 SAAADI.

This clone was seen a few times. This sequence joins TRBV11-2 and TRBJ2-5, with D possibly matching TRBD1 (6 bases). The V and J ends lost 5 bases and 4 bases respectively, with 14 bases between them. CDR1 is SGHAT and CDR2 is FQNNGV in the germline V gene. There are 14 residues in the CDR3. As DNA, the CDR3 is TGTGCCAGCAGCCTCTACAGGGTTCGAGAGACCCAGTACTTC. Translating gives CASSLYRVRETQYF.

The chain is built from TRBV6-5 and TRBJ1-1, with D unresolved. The germline V and J ends were trimmed by 6 bases and 0 bases, with 8 bases remaining between them. The V gene's germline CDR1 is MNHEY and CDR2 SVGAGI. The CDR3 loop spans 13 amino acids. CDR3 loop: CASSSLVNTEAFF. DNA for the CDR3: TGTGCCAGCAGCTCCCTCGTGAACACTGAAGCTTTCTTT.

This rearrangement joins TRBV9 to TRBJ1-1; D is perhaps TRBD1 (5 bases). V shed 0 bases and J shed 4 bases, with 13 bases lying between them. From germline, CDR1 is SGDLS and CDR2 YYNGEE. This CDR3 region has 15 residues. CDR3 protein: CASSVGAGLSTEAFF. The CDR3, as DNA: TGTGCCAGCAGCGTAGGCGCGGGACTGAGCACTGAAGCTTTCTTT.

The gene calls are TRBV6-7 and TRBJ2-3; no reliable D call. TRBV6-7 is classed as an ORF, of uncertain function. CDR3 length: 13 residues. V was pared by 0 bases and J by 4 bases, with 5 bases between. CDR3: CASSYSRPDTQYF. The CDR3 DNA is TGTGCCAGCAGTTACTCCAGGCCAGATACGCAGTATTTT.

The chain recombines TRBV6-5 with TRBJ2-5, with 8 bases that match TRBD2. V trimming: 0 bases; J trimming: 5 bases; junction bases outside the gene matches: 2. Germline loops: CDR1 MNHEY, CDR2 SVGAGI. This CDR3 spans 14 amino acids. CDR3 sequence: CASSYSAGGETQYF. Written as DNA, the CDR3 is TGTGCCAGCAGTTACTCGGCGGGGGGTGAGACCCAGTACTTC.

The V and J genes are TRBV29-1 and TRBJ2-7, with no clear D. Trimming removed 0 bases from V and 4 bases from J, with 13 bases in between. Germline V lookup: CDR1 SQVTM, CDR2 ANQGSEA. The CDR3 length is 14 residues. CDR3: CSVEEASRGYEQYF. The CDR3 nucleotides are TGCAGCGTTGAAGAGGCTTCTAGAGGATACGAGCAGTACTTC.

The CDR3 DNA follows: TGTGCCAGCAGCCAGGGACAGGGGGGGAGCTATGGCTACACCTTC. Translation gives CASSQGQGGSYGYTF. The V and J genes are TRBV4-2 and TRBJ1-2; 11 bases are shared with TRBD1. Germline trimming cut 3 bases from V and 4 bases from J; bases unmatched to any gene: 4. The CDR3 sequence is 15 residues long. Germline V lookup: CDR1 LGHNA, CDR2 YNFKEQ.

This chain joins TRBV5-6 and TRBJ1-5; tentative D call: TRBD1 (6 bases). The CDR3 consists of 17 residues. V dropped 0 bases and J dropped 5 bases, with 18 bases sitting between them. The germline V gene has CDR1 SGHDT and CDR2 YYEEEE. This chain's CDR3 is CASSLAGRGAFYQPQHF. CDR3 sequence (DNA): TGTGCCAGCAGCTTGGCCGGTCGGGGGGCCTTTTATCAGCCCCAGCATTTT.

The chain recombines TRBV29-1 with TRBJ1-2; D unresolved. Trimming stripped 5 bases from V and 4 bases from J, with 20 bases between. Germline loops: CDR1 SQVTM, CDR2 ANQGSEA. The CDR3 runs to 15 residues. The CDR3 here is CSVRGPGSVGYGYTF. CDR3 bases: TGCAGCGTTCGTGGCCCAGGATCGGTTGGCTATGGCTACACCTTC.

The chain combines TRBV7-9 with TRBJ2-7; 7 bases agree with TRBD1. Trimming at V came to 6 bases and at J to 3 bases, leaving 8 bases not matched to a gene. CDR1 and CDR2 from the germline V gene are SEHNR and FQNEAQ (reference sequence). The CDR3 is 14 residues long. CDR3 bases: TGTGCCAGCAGTTCCCGGGACAGAGTCTACGAGCAGTACTTC. Its protein product is CASSSRDRVYEQYF.